A single sample is the source of the 20 T cell receptor beta chains below, sequenced in a study of blood T cell repertoires in COVID-19. The data were produced by immunoSEQ multiplex PCR, yet TCRdb's version contains in-frame clones alone and is incomplete. This table has fewer than 150,000 clones, under 90% appearing once. The material sequenced was PBMCs or T cells enriched from blood (not recorded which). These receptors were collected from a man aged 50-59 years in a cohort exposed to, infected with or recovered from COVID-19 (not recorded which).

The rearrangement uses TRBV5-5 and TRBJ2-3, with TRBD1 matching 7 bases. V was clipped by 5 bases and J by 2 bases; unmatched bases: 8. CDR1 is SGHKS, CDR2 YYEKEE, per germline (reference sequence). This CDR3 spans 15 amino acids. For the CDR3, the DNA is TGTGCCAGCAGGCGCGACAGGGTTCCCACAGATACGCAGTATTTT. It translates to CASRRDRVPTDTQYF.

The V gene is TRBV28, the J gene TRBJ2-7, with 8 bases aligning to TRBD2. Germline CDR1 and CDR2: MDHEN and SYDVKM. CDR3 length: 13 amino acids. J gave up 6 bases and V 6 bases, and 7 bases lay outside the gene matches. The CDR3: CASRRSGSSEQYF. CDR3 bases: TGTGCCAGCAGGAGAAGCGGGAGTAGCGAGCAGTACTTC.

V is TRBV6-1 and J is TRBJ1-3; D is undetermined. The CDR3 runs to 18 residues. V was pared by 2 bases and J by 0 bases, with 17 bases between. CDR1 is MNHNS and CDR2 is SASEGT in the germline V gene. In nucleotides, the CDR3 is TGTGCCAGCAGTGAATCAGGCCTAGCCCTCTTCTCTGGAAACACCATATATTTT. Translation gives CASSESGLALFSGNTIYF.

CDR3 region: CASSLSGPEQYF. In nucleotides, the CDR3 is TGTGCCAGCAGCTTGTCAGGGCCCGAGCAGTACTTC. The chain recombines TRBV5-5 with TRBJ2-7; D perhaps matches TRBD1 (5 bases). V lost 1 base, J lost 6 bases, and 8 bases lay in between. The CDR3 is made up of 12 amino acids. The germline CDR1 and CDR2 sequences are SGHKS and YYEKEE (reference sequence).

The chain joins TRBV6-5 to TRBJ1-1; 7 bases are a match to TRBD1. The CDR3 extends over 15 amino acids. J was trimmed by 3 bases and V by 5 bases; bases with no gene match: 9. Germline CDR1 and CDR2: MNHEY and SVGAGI. The CDR3 DNA reads as TGTGCCAGCAGTACGACAGGGCTTGCGGACACTGAAGCTTTCTTT. It yields the protein CASSTTGLADTEAFF.

This chain joins TRBV7-9 and TRBJ2-1; 8 bases map to TRBD2. The CDR3 is 14 amino acids. After removal of 3 bases from V and 10 bases from J, the junction contained 8 bases not matched to a gene. Germline V gives CDR1 SEHNR, CDR2 FQNEAQ (reference sequence). This CDR3 reads CASSLAGLVNEQFF. The DNA of the CDR3 is TGTGCCAGCAGCTTGGCGGGACTAGTCAACGAGCAGTTCTTC. Looking up the rest from reference TRBV7-9 and TRBJ2-1 gives the full variable domain: DTGVSQNPRHKITKRGQNVTFRCDPISEHNRLYWYRQTLGQGPEFLTYFQNEAQLEKSRLLSDRFSAERPKGSFSTLEIQRTEQGDSAMYLCASSLAGLVNEQFFGPGTRLTVL.

This clone has only one observation. The V gene is TRBV18, the J gene TRBJ2-7; no clear D. Germline assignment: CDR1 KGHSH and CDR2 LQKENI. The CDR3 consists of 13 residues. Trimming took 3 bases from V and 4 from J, leaving 10 bases between them. Written as DNA, the CDR3 is TGTGCCAGCTCACCGGATGCGACATACGAGCAGTACTTC. It is translated as CASSPDATYEQYF.

The chain combines TRBV5-6 with TRBJ2-3, with 10 bases fitting TRBD1. The CDR3 is made up of 16 amino acids. Germline values: CDR1 SGHDT, CDR2 YYEEEE. The trim removed 3 bases at V and 5 bases at J, leaving 9 bases unmatched. The CDR3 region is CASSSMGTGVLDTQYF. DNA for the CDR3: TGTGCCAGCAGCTCTATGGGGACAGGGGTTCTAGATACGCAGTATTTT.

This clone was observed once. This chain links TRBV6-5 with TRBJ1-3; 9 bases align to TRBD1. V shed 4 bases, J shed 3 bases, and the junction held 4 bases outside the gene matches. The CDR3 contains 15 residues. CDR1 and CDR2 (germline): MNHEY, SVGAGI. In nucleotides, the CDR3 is TGTGCCAGCAGTTCGACAGGGGGTGTTGGAAACACCATATATTTT. Amino acids: CASSSTGGVGNTIYF.

V gene TRBV24-1 combines with J gene TRBJ2-5; TRBD2 aligns across 8 bases. J was trimmed by 5 bases and V by 2 bases; bases with no gene match: 3. Germline lookup yields CDR1 KGHDR and CDR2 SFDVKD. The CDR3 has 14 residues. The CDR3 is CATSDSGGLETQYF. The CDR3 DNA is TGTGCCACCAGTGATTCGGGGGGGCTCGAGACCCAGTACTTC.

V is TRBV6-5 and J is TRBJ2-7; tentatively, D is TRBD2 (5 bases). Trimming pared 7 bases from V and 4 bases from J, leaving 8 bases between. The CDR3 has 11 residues. Germline V gene lookup returns CDR1 MNHEY and CDR2 SVGAGI. Here the CDR3 reads CASTSGYEQYF. In DNA, the CDR3 is TGTGCCAGCACCTCGGGGTACGAGCAGTACTTC.

V usage is TRBV19 and J usage is TRBJ2-1; D perhaps matches TRBD2 (6 bases). CDR1 LNHDA and CDR2 SQIVND come from the germline V gene (reference sequence). This CDR3 spans 14 amino acids. The V end lost 7 bases, the J end lost 9 bases, and 19 bases lay between the germline ends. The chain's CDR3 is CASIGTRGFGEQFF. DNA of the CDR3: TGTGCCAGTATCGGGACTCGGGGATTCGGTGAGCAGTTCTTC.

The V gene is TRBV18, the J gene TRBJ2-1; D is ambiguous. CDR3 length: 12 amino acids. Germline CDR1 is KGHSH and CDR2 is LQKENI. Between the trimmed V and J ends, which lost 7 bases and 7 bases, there was a span of 11 bases. The DNA of the CDR3 is TGTGCCAGCTGTGAAATCGAGAATGAGCAGTTCTTC. Translating gives CASCEIENEQFF.

The genes are TRBV12-3 or TRBV12-4 and TRBJ2-7; tentatively, D is TRBD1 (6 bases). There are 13 residues in the CDR3. Trimming took 5 bases from V and 3 from J, leaving 11 bases between them. The DNA of the CDR3 is TGTGCCAGCAGTCACGACAGGAACTACGAGCAGTACTTC. Amino acid sequence: CASSHDRNYEQYF.

The J gene is TRBJ1-2, the V gene TRBV6-5; 11 bases line up with TRBD1. CDR3 length: 13 residues. V shed 7 bases, J shed 6 bases, and the junction held 4 bases outside the gene matches. Per germline, CDR1 MNHEY and CDR2 SVGAGI. Here the CDR3 reads CASTGTGGHGYTF. In nucleotides, the CDR3 is TGTGCCAGCACTGGGACAGGGGGTCATGGCTACACCTTC.

The gene calls are TRBV7-2 and TRBJ2-3; maybe TRBD1 (6 bases). CDR3 length: 15 residues. Germline V lookup: CDR1 SGHTA, CDR2 FQGNSA. V lost 3 bases to trimming and J lost 2 bases, with 12 bases between them. CDR3: CASSFRGGYTDTQYF. In nucleotides, the CDR3 is TGTGCCAGCAGCTTTAGAGGGGGATACACAGATACGCAGTATTTT.

The chain joins TRBV9 to TRBJ2-7, with TRBD2 identical over 12 bases. Germline CDR1 SGDLS, CDR2 YYNGEE. Trimming cost V 1 base and J 2 bases; bases outside gene matches: 1. This CDR3 has 15 residues. In DNA form, the CDR3 reads TGTGCCAGCAGCGTAACTAGCGGGGGGACCTACGAGCAGTACTTC. This encodes CASSVTSGGTYEQYF.

This clone appeared a single time. The chain combines TRBV9 with TRBJ2-5, with TRBD2 matching over 11 bases. The germline CDR1 and CDR2 sequences are SGDLS and YYNGEE. The CDR3 has 15 residues. The V and J ends lost 4 bases and 5 bases, in that order; junction bases with no gene match: 7. The CDR3 nucleotides are TGTGCCAGCAGCCCGCGACTAGCGGGGAGCGAGACCCAGTACTTC. Translated, it gives CASSPRLAGSETQYF. The variable domain in full, with the rest retrieved from reference TRBV9 and TRBJ2-5, is DSGVTQTPKHLITATGQRVTLRCSPRSGDLSVYWYQQSLDQGLQFLIQYYNGEERAKGNILERFSAQQFPDLHSELNLSSLELGDSALYFCASSPRLAGSETQYFGPGTRLLVL.

The chain links TRBV2 to TRBJ1-4; possible D gene TRBD1, 5 bases. The CDR3 is made up of 16 amino acids. Germline V CDR1 and CDR2: SNHLY, FYNNEI. V dropped 0 bases and J dropped 7 bases, with 15 bases sitting between them. CDR3 in DNA: TGTGCCAGCAGTGAAGCGAGGCCAGGGTGGCGTGAAAAACTGTTTTTT. The encoded protein is CASSEARPGWREKLFF.

CDR3 region: CASSFGAGGNYGYTF. Written as DNA, the CDR3 is TGCGCCAGCAGCTTCGGGGCAGGGGGAAACTATGGCTACACCTTC. The chain uses TRBV5-1 and TRBJ1-2; TRBD1 matches at 7 bases. Germline V gives CDR1 SGHRS, CDR2 YFSETQ. V lost 2 bases and J lost 2; bases outside the gene matches: 6. The CDR3 has 15 residues.